This paragraph reports one T cell receptor (beta chain). The antigen is not known. The sample is drawn from a study of OX40 agonist ivuxolimab in advanced cancers. Across the whole study: Enrollees could have had prior anti-PD-1, anti-PD-L1 or anti-CTLA-4 therapy, which roughly 40% had received. Study findings and constraints: Low normalized T-cell clonal expansion was also seen in some nonresponders.

Profiling relied on immunoSEQ multiplex PCR, and the TCRdb table lists in-frame clones only, not all of them. The table includes around 91,000 clones, about 88% detected once. Germline V gives CDR1 ENHRY, CDR2 SYGVKD. The CDR3 spans 16 residues. J was trimmed by 3 bases and V by 7 bases; bases with no gene match: 6. The chain joins TRBV10-3 to TRBJ2-3; 14 bases are shared with TRBD2. Sequenced material: CD4+ or CD8+ T cells sorted from blood, taken in a trial of the OX40 agonist ivuxolimab. The TCR was taken from an adult with an advanced solid tumor such as melanoma, head and neck, liver or kidney cancer. The DNA of the CDR3 is TGTGCCATCACCGGGACTAGCGGGAGCAGGACAGATACGCAGTATTTT. It specifies CAITGTSGSRTDTQYF.